This T cell receptor beta chain was profiled in a study of response to subunit inactivated influenza vaccine. Per germline, CDR1 SGHRS and CDR2 YFSETQ. The CDR3 consists of 15 residues. Trimming removed 4 bases from V and 3 bases from J; junction bases left unmatched: 7. Each CDR3 protein is one row after TCRdb ran MiXCR on the RT-PCR reads. The sample contains roughly 520,000 distinct CDR3 sequences, around 25% of which appear only once. Findings of the study overall: Authors suggested seasonal influenza vaccinations each recruit few new T cells.

With respect to this clonotype: What it binds is unknown.

This clonotype was obtained from a middle-aged man who received an inactivated influenza vaccine. This chain joins TRBV5-1 and TRBJ2-7, with 10 bases lining up with TRBD2. Sequenced material: CD4+ T cells sorted from PBMCs, taken more than 4 days after vaccination. Written as DNA, the CDR3 is TGCGCCAGCAGCCACCCTAGCGGGGGCCACTACGAGCAGTACTTC. Translation: CASSHPSGGHYEQYF.